This note documents a single T cell receptor (beta chain) sequence. This clone appeared once. Which antigen it targets is not known. No base quality values were provided; no much bigger clone lies one nucleotide off. Using the deep immunoSEQ assay, TCR CDR3 regions were amplified from genomic DNA by multiplex PCR. Genomic DNA extracted from each cell subset was distributed evenly over all wells of several immunoSEQ 96-well plates, and each plate served as one replicate. Each replicate PCR for unsorted PBMC received about 0.3 ug genomic DNA, equal to 25,000 to 30,000 T cell genomes. Genomic DNA from unsorted PBMC was sequenced over ten immunoSEQ deep assay plates. Purified libraries were measured with a Qubit 3.0 fluorometer, size-checked on a Bioanalyzer 2100, and measured again with the KAPA Library Quantification kit. Every immunoSEQ 96-well plate was sequenced on a dedicated single-read 150-cycle Illumina NextSeq 550 flow cell. Per the source publication's procedure: Because the immunoSEQ output held only junctional sequences and lacked quality scores, the filtering could not match the filtering applied to full-length reads. To assign V/J genes and CDR3, sequences were annotated using PyIR, a Python wrapper for IgBLAST v1.9, with IMGT germline references. Reads with weak V/J assignments (E-value above 1e-6), missing CDR3, stop codons, out-of-frame junctions, or ambiguous translated residues were removed. V3J clonotypes were defined by identical inferred V gene, J gene, and CDR3 amino acid sequence. To compute the percentage overlap between repertoires, the number of shared unique clonotypes was divided by the size of the smaller repertoire. RTK rarefaction, the Chao1 estimator, and Recon v2.1 estimates of unobserved clonotypes were used to assess repertoire richness. What TCRdb holds here is the immuneACCESS table cut down to in-frame rearrangements. Part of the clones is not present; checked against another copy, under half of the missing clones reflect an unresolved V gene, and the others are unexplained. V, J and clone size were drawn from that table, and D and trimming were deduced from the DNA. The sample table records about half a million clones; roughly 77% of these occur just once. About 13% of the sample is in the top ten clones.

Healthy HIV-negative adults with no recently reported acute infections or vaccinations were included as donors. Only Caucasian adults living in Nashville, Tennessee, USA were represented among the donors. For unsorted samples, 84 million or so PBMCs were counted, and genomic DNA was extracted using the QIAamp DNA Blood Mini kit. After blood collection by leukapheresis, PBMCs were isolated using Ficoll-Histopaque density gradient centrifugation and then cryopreserved in the vapor phase of liquid nitrogen. From the cysteine through the phenylalanine, the CDR3 covers 15 amino acids. The kept DNA is CDR3 alone, 45 bases in frame from the first base. Per the germline V gene, LGHNA is the CDR1 and YSLEER is the CDR2. Trimming takes 0 bases from V and 1 base from J, and the germline ends sit 9 bases apart. The sample originates from a study of shared clonotypes between healthy human individuals (TCRdb year 2020). Background for the entire study: The cohort included three men and a couple of women between 18 and 49 years of age. To increase sequencing depth and limit assay-specific biases, TCR repertoire library preparation and sequencing were carried out by different laboratories using diverse techniques. To estimate repertoire size and how much clonotype sharing occurs between individuals, the study deeply sequenced the blood TCR repertoires of about five healthy adults. Per donor, leukapheresis produced somewhere between about 0.8 and 9 billion PBMCs. General findings and caveats noted by the study authors: Only blood was sampled, and tissue TCR repertoires likely differ from those in blood. Based on pairwise subsampling, the degree of clonotype sharing among donors was expected to be affected by sequencing depth. Because the study included only a small number of donors, the genetic and exposure-history diversity represented was limited.

The rearrangement joined TRBV4-3 to TRBJ1-1; the D gene lacks a confident call. Sequencing used PBMCs. The clonotype comes from a woman between 40 and 55 years old in good health. Some clones in this sample may be carry-over from other donors' samples. In nucleotide form, the sequence is TGCGCCAGCAGCCAAGAAGAGGTGGGGAACACTGAAGCTTTCTTT. The resulting protein is CASSQEEVGNTEAFF.